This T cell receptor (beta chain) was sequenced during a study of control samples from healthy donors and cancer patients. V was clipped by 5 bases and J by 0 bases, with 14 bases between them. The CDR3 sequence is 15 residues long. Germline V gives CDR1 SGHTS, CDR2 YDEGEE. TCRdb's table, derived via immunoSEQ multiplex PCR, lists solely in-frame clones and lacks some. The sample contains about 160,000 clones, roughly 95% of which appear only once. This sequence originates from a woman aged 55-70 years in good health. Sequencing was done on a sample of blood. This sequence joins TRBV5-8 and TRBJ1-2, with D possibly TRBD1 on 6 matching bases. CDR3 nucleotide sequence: TGTGCCAGCAGGCCCCAGGGGAGAGCTAACTATGGCTACACCTTC. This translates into CASRPQGRANYGYTF.